The rows below give T cell receptor beta chains drawn from one sample of a study of blood T cell repertoires in COVID-19. Assay used: immunoSEQ multiplex PCR; TCRdb lists only in-frame clones, some missing. Among a few hundred thousand clones, roughly 89% were seen once, and the ten largest hold 2% to 2.5%. Sequencing was done on a sample of peripheral blood. Receptor source: a man aged 50 to 59 with acute or convalescent COVID-19. Both conserved end residues are part of each CDR3. The D gene is left open where the match is weak. Only part of the rows carry a size: once, few, many, or a class if the clone is expanded.

TGCGCCAGCAGCCAAGCAGGGGTTGTTGAGACCCAGTACTTC,CASSQAGVVETQYF,NA,TRBV4-1,TRBJ2-5,NA
TGTGCCAGCAGTTATCGATTCCCGACAGGGTACTATGGCTACACCTTC,CASSYRFPTGYYGYTF,NA,TRBV6-2/TRBV6-3,TRBJ1-2,TRBD1
TGTGCCAGCAGCCAAGGTCGACAGTACCCGGATGGCTACACCTTC,CASSQGRQYPDGYTF,NA,TRBV4-2,TRBJ1-2,NA
TGTGCTACACCTTCAGCGGGGGGGCCCGATGAGCAGTTCTTC,CATPSAGGPDEQFF,NA,TRBV5-4,TRBJ2-1,TRBD2
TGTGCCAGTGGCCAGGGCAGGTTGAATCAGCCCCAGCATTTT,CASGQGRLNQPQHF,NA,TRBV19,TRBJ1-5,NA
TGTGTCAGCAGCCGAGGCGGGGGCCCCAATGAGCAGTTCTTC,CVSSRGGGPNEQFF,once,TRBV13,TRBJ2-1,NA
TGTGCCTGGCACCGACAGGGGACCATTCGATATGGCTACACCTTC,CAWHRQGTIRYGYTF,NA,TRBV30,TRBJ1-2,TRBD1
TGCAGCGTGCGTCCGGACAGCCCAGGGTACAATGAGCAGTTCTTC,CSVRPDSPGYNEQFF,NA,TRBV29-1,TRBJ2-1,NA
TGTGCCAGCAGCAAAGCAAGGGGCAGGGACTTTTACGAGCAGTACTTC,CASSKARGRDFYEQYF,NA,TRBV21-1,TRBJ2-7,NA
TGTGCCAGCAGGCAGGGAGGGACTAACTATGGCTACACCTTC,CASRQGGTNYGYTF,NA,TRBV6-5,TRBJ1-2,NA
TGTGCCAGCACGGGACAGGGAGTCGATGGCTACACCTTC,CASTGQGVDGYTF,once,TRBV6-5,TRBJ1-2,TRBD1
TGCGCCAGCAGCCAGGATGCGGGGGGGCCTTACACCGGGGAGCTGTTTTTT,CASSQDAGGPYTGELFF,NA,TRBV4-1,TRBJ2-2,TRBD2
TGTGCCAGCAGTGACTCATCTACAGGGGGCGAGAACACTGAAGCTTTCTTT,CASSDSSTGGENTEAFF,NA,TRBV6-4,TRBJ1-1,TRBD1
TGTGCCAGCAGCTTAGCGCAGTGGCGGAGGAGGGCCAATGAGCAGTTCTTC,CASSLAQWRRRANEQFF,NA,TRBV7-6,TRBJ2-1,NA
TGTGCCAGTAGTTACGTCAGGGGGCGAACTGAAGCTTTCTTT,CASSYVRGRTEAFF,few,TRBV19,TRBJ1-1,TRBD1
TGTGCCAGTAGTATGATGGGACAAAACACTGAAGCTTTCTTT,CASSMMGQNTEAFF,NA,TRBV19,TRBJ1-1,NA
TGTGCCAGCCGGAAGGGGGGGGCAGAAGTCGAGCAGTACTTC,CASRKGGAEVEQYF,NA,TRBV6-5,TRBJ2-7,NA
TGTGCCAGCAGTTGGGCACGAGGGACTGAAGCTTTCTTT,CASSWARGTEAFF,NA,TRBV12-3/TRBV12-4,TRBJ1-1,NA
TGTGCCAGTAGTAGGACAGGGATGAGGAACACCGGGGAGCTGTTTTTT,CASSRTGMRNTGELFF,NA,TRBV19,TRBJ2-2,TRBD1
TGTGCCAGCATCTTCGCACGGCAGGTCGACTATGGCTACACCTTC,CASIFARQVDYGYTF,NA,TRBV6-6,TRBJ1-2,NA
TGTGCCAGCAGCTTAGCAAGGAGGGGCTACACCTTC,CASSLARRGYTF,NA,TRBV7-9,TRBJ1-2,NA
TGTGCCAGCAGTTACTCGGGACTGGGGGCTGAAGCTTTCTTT,CASSYSGLGAEAFF,NA,TRBV6-5,TRBJ1-1,NA
TGTGCCAGCTCACCCGGGACAGGGCAGAACACCATATATTTT,CASSPGTGQNTIYF,NA,TRBV18,TRBJ1-3,TRBD1
TGTGCCAGCTTCCCTTGGAACAGGCCGGCTAATGAAAAACTGTTTTTT,CASFPWNRPANEKLFF,NA,TRBV6-6,TRBJ1-4,NA
TGTGCCAGCAGTATAGGGACTAGCGGGGTAAATGAGCAGTTCTTC,CASSIGTSGVNEQFF,once,TRBV27,TRBJ2-1,TRBD2
TGCGCCAGCAGCTTTGGGGAACGAGGGGAAAAACTGTTTTTT,CASSFGERGEKLFF,NA,TRBV5-1,TRBJ1-4,NA
TGCGCCAGCAGGCCGACAGGAAACACCGGGGAGCTGTTTTTT,CASRPTGNTGELFF,NA,TRBV5-1,TRBJ2-2,NA
TGCGCCAGCAGCTTGGGAGGGACAACTAATGAAAAACTGTTTTTT,CASSLGGTTNEKLFF,NA,TRBV5-1,TRBJ1-4,NA